The subject of this entry is one T cell receptor beta chain. What it recognizes is unknown. The data are from a study of early T cells in non-severe SARS-CoV-2 infection. Study-level findings and limits: VDJdb matching skewed toward anti-spike CD8 responses, missing private and CD4 specificities.

Each CDR3 protein is one row after TCRdb ran MiXCR on the 5' RACE reads. The table lists about 44,000 distinct CDR3 sequences, about 25% of them singletons. Germline CDR1 SGHVS, CDR2 FNYEAQ. The V and J ends lost 3 bases and 6 bases, in that order; junction bases with no gene match: 5. This CDR3 has 15 amino acids. The sequence was collected from an adult who was a healthcare worker with PCR-confirmed SARS-CoV-2 infection or an uninfected control (not recorded which). Source: whole blood, taken at baseline. The chain recombines TRBV7-6 with TRBJ2-1, with 10 positions matching TRBD2. In nucleotides, the CDR3 is TGTGCCAGCAGCTTCGCTAGCGGGGGACTCAATGAGCAGTTCTTC. It yields the protein CASSFASGGLNEQFF.